Below are 9 T cell receptor beta chains sequenced from a single sample in a study of T cell responses to AZD1222 COVID-19 vaccine (dated by TCRdb to the early 2020s). Reading the label with the study, this specimen's time point is: baseline before first vaccination. Library preparation was by the immunoSEQ multiplex PCR assay. The immuneACCESS repertoire file appears here via TCRdb, limited to in-frame rearrangements. These files lack a portion of the clones; in checked studies, under half of the deficit traces to unresolved V genes, and the cause of the others is not known. Here the sample has some 140,000 clones; 90% to 95% occur a single time. Around 1.9% of the sample is taken by the ten largest. This specimen was peripheral blood, taken on day 0 of AZD1222 vaccination. These receptors were taken from an adult in good health.

This chain uses TRBV4-1 with TRBJ1-1; TRBD1 matches 7 bases. Germline trimming cut 2 bases from V and 0 bases from J; bases unmatched to any gene: 9. The germline V gene has CDR1 MGHRA and CDR2 YSYEKL. The CDR3 runs to 17 residues. This CDR3 reads CASSQLYTGALNTEAFF. The CDR3 nucleotides read TGCGCCAGCAGCCAACTATATACAGGGGCCTTGAACACTGAAGCTTTCTTT.

The V and J genes are TRBV3-1 (or the pseudogene TRBV3-2) and TRBJ1-2; D remains unclear. Trimming took off 1 base at V and 3 bases at J, with 6 bases between the two ends. There are 13 residues in the CDR3. Germline assignment: CDR1 LGHDT and CDR2 YNNKEL (reference sequence). CDR3: CASSQGPDYGYTF. DNA of the CDR3: TGTGCCAGCAGCCAAGGTCCAGACTATGGCTACACCTTC.

This chain joins TRBV19 and TRBJ1-6; D is unresolved. The CDR3 spans 16 residues. The germline gives CDR1 LNHDA, CDR2 SQIVND (reference sequence). Trimming took 5 bases from V and 0 from J, leaving 11 bases between them. The CDR3 DNA sequence: TGTGCCAGTAGTGCCTTGAGCGGCTCCTATAATTCACCCCTCCACTTT. Translating it yields CASSALSGSYNSPLHF.

The chain recombines TRBV5-1 with TRBJ2-3; D is uncertain. Germline CDR1 reads SGHRS; CDR2 reads YFSETQ. Between the trimmed V and J ends, which lost 1 base and 1 base, there was a span of 16 bases. CDR3 length: 17 residues. This chain's CDR3 is CASSLRPRALGTDTQYF. CDR3 nucleotides: TGCGCCAGCAGCTTGCGGCCTAGGGCTCTCGGCACAGATACGCAGTATTTT.

The rearrangement joins TRBV7-6 to TRBJ2-7; D gene ambiguous. CDR3 length: 12 residues. Germline V gives CDR1 SGHVS, CDR2 FNYEAQ. Trimming pared 5 bases from V and 3 bases from J, leaving 8 bases between. The CDR3 region is CASSKNVYEQYF. CDR3 coding DNA: TGTGCCAGCAGCAAAAACGTCTACGAGCAGTACTTC.

The chain recombines TRBV5-6 with TRBJ2-5; 10 bases agree with TRBD2. The ends lost 4 bases at V and 2 bases at J; junction bases unmatched: 5. CDR1 is SGHDT and CDR2 is YYEEEE in the germline V gene. The CDR3 loop spans 15 amino acids. The CDR3 sequence is CASSQLAGPQETQYF. The CDR3, as DNA: TGTGCCAGCAGCCAACTAGCGGGGCCTCAAGAGACCCAGTACTTC.

The CDR3 coding sequence is TGCGCCAGCAGCTTGGCGGGAAAAAACATTCAGTACTTC. It yields the protein CASSLAGKNIQYF. The chain joins TRBV5-1 to TRBJ2-4, with TRBD2 as a possible D gene (5 bases). CDR3 length: 13 amino acids. V lost 0 bases and J lost 4, with 5 bases in between. Germline loops: CDR1 SGHRS, CDR2 YFSETQ.

V gene TRBV7-2 combines with J gene TRBJ1-2, with D perhaps TRBD1 (6 bases). Germline loops: CDR1 SGHTA, CDR2 FQGNSA. CDR3 length equals 16 residues. The V end lost 2 bases, the J end lost 5 bases, and 18 bases lay between the germline ends. The DNA of the CDR3 is TGTGCCAGCAGCTTAAGTTATACAGGGTATGGGTATGGCTACACCTTC. Translating gives CASSLSYTGYGYGYTF.

The chain recombines TRBV11-3 with TRBJ2-5; 8 positions agree with TRBD1. CDR1 is SGHNT, CDR2 YENEEA, per germline. J gave up 5 bases and V 5 bases, and 7 bases lay outside the gene matches. The CDR3 length is 14 residues. The CDR3 bases are TGTGCCAGCAGCCCCCGGACAGGGATGGAGACCCAGTACTTC. Amino acids: CASSPRTGMETQYF.